The clone carrying this T cell receptor (beta chain) has a count of ten or more. Its antigen is as yet unknown. This CDR3 region has 13 residues. Trimming at V came to 3 bases and at J to 6 bases, leaving 4 bases not matched to a gene. This sample stems from a study of regulatory T cells in long-lasting Graves disease. General study points: When disease was persistent, TRBV28, TRBJ1-2 and TRBJ2-5 were the favored segments.

Libraries of TCR beta came from iRepertoire HTBI primers plus Arm-PCR of CDR3 regions. TCRdb re-derived calls from the multiplex PCR reads in MiXCR, one entry per CDR3 protein. The data contain around 430,000 distinct CDR3 sequences, 20% to 25% of them singletons. Time point defined: persistent/refractory GD, antithyroid drugs over 5 years with positive TRAb. PBMCs were the source of the RNA used for TCR sequencing. An endocrinology department located in Xi'an, China, was where the patients came from. The material was peripheral blood mononuclear cells (PBMCs), obtained when the disease was refractory, from a patient treated with antithyroid drugs. The chain is built from TRBV12-3 or TRBV12-4 and TRBJ1-2, with 7 positions matching TRBD1. The receptor was derived from a female donor with Graves disease. CDR3 region: CASSLRGHNGYTF. Written as DNA, the CDR3 is TGTGCCAGCAGTTTGAGGGGGCACAATGGCTACACCTTC.